This T cell receptor beta chain was sequenced during a study of blood T cell repertoires in COVID-19. This clone has a single count. This CDR3 is also generated by other DNA sequences in the sample. Repertoires were generated with immunoSEQ multiplex PCR, while TCRdb's copy carries only in-frame clones and drops some. This sample yields roughly 250,000 clones, of which roughly 90% are seen a single time; roughly 6.3% belongs to the top ten. Sequenced input: PBMCs or T cells enriched from blood (not recorded which). The TCR comes from a woman younger than 45 with acute COVID-19.

The CDR3 DNA reads TGTGCCAGCTCACCAGACAGGGGCACAGATACGCAGTATTTT. Translated: CASSPDRGTDTQYF. This sequence joins TRBV18 and TRBJ2-3; TRBD1 matches at 7 bases. Germline CDR1 reads KGHSH; CDR2 reads LQKENI. Losses at the gene ends were 2 bases for V and 1 base for J; bases not matched to a gene: 0. The CDR3 runs to 14 residues.